The 2 T cell receptor beta chains presented below share a single source sample, sequenced in a study of Ad26.COV2.S vaccination and SARS-CoV-2 variants. The treatment: 15 to 20 received Ad26.COV2.S at low or high dose, single or two shots; 5 received placebo; per-sample allocation not given. Sampling was done on day 63 after the first vaccine or placebo injection. Libraries were prepared by immunoSEQ multiplex PCR; TCRdb keeps only in-frame clonotypes and omits some of them. The data hold around 340,000 clones, with approximately 86% observed a single time. This sample comprised peripheral blood, obtained in a trial of Ad26.COV2.S vaccine versus placebo. The receptors come from a person aged 18 to 59 who received the Ad26.COV2.S COVID-19 vaccine or a placebo.

This clone has only a few counts. The V call is TRBV25-1, the J call TRBJ2-5; 10 positions match TRBD1. The CDR3 length is 14 residues. The V gene end was trimmed by 4 bases and the J gene end by 4 bases; junction bases not matched to a gene: 3. Germline V gene sequence: CDR1 MGHDK, CDR2 SYGVNS. The CDR3 sequence: CASSGDRGLETQYF. The DNA of the CDR3 is TGTGCCAGCAGTGGAGACAGGGGGCTAGAGACCCAGTACTTC.

This clone has only one observation. The CDR3 DNA sequence: TGTGCCAGCAGCCAAGAGGGGGGGACGAACACTGAAGCTTTCTTT. Its protein is CASSQEGGTNTEAFF. The genes are TRBV6-5 and TRBJ1-1; possibly TRBD1 for D (6 bases). Trimming removed 6 bases from V and 1 base from J, with 15 bases in between. CDR3 length: 15 residues. Germline V gives CDR1 MNHEY, CDR2 SVGAGI.